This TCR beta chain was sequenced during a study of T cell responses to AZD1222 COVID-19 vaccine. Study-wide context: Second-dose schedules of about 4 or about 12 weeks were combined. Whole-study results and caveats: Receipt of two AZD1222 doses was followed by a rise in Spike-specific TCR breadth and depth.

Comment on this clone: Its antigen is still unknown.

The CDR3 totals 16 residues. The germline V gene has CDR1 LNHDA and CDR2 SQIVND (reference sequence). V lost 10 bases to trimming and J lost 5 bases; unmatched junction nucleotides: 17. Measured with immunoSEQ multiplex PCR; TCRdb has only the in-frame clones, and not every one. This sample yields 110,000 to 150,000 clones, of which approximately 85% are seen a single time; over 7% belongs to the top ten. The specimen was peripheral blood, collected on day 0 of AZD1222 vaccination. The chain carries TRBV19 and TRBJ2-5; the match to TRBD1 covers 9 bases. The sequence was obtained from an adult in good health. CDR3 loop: CAKPIGTGRGKETQYF. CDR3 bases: TGTGCCAAACCCATTGGGACAGGGAGGGGCAAGGAGACCCAGTACTTC.